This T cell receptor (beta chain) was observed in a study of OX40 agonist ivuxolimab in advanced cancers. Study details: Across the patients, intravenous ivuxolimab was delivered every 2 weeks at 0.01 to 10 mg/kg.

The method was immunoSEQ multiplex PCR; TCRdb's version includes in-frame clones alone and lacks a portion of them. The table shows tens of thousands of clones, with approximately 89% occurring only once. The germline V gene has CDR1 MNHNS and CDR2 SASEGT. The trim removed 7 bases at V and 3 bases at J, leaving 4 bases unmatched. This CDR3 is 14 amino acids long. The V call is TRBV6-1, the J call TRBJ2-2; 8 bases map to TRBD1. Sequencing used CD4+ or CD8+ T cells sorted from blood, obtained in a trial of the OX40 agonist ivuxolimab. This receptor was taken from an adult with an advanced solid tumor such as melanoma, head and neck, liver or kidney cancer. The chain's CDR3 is CASKLTGDTGELFF. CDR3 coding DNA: TGTGCCAGCAAATTGACAGGGGACACCGGGGAGCTGTTTTTT.